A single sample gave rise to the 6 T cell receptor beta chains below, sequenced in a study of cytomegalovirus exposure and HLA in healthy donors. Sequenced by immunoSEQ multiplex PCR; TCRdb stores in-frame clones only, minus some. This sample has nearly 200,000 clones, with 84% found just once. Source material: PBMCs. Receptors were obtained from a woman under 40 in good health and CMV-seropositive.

The DNA for the CDR3 is TGTGCCAGCAGCGGCGGACAGAGAGGTGTTATTGGGCAGTATTTT. Protein product: CASSGGQRGVIGQYF. The rearrangement links TRBV7-9 to TRBJ2-3; the D gene is possibly TRBD1 (6 bases). CDR1 is SEHNR, CDR2 FQNEAQ, per germline (reference sequence). The CDR3 spans 15 residues. V was shortened by 5 bases and J by 11 bases, with 23 bases between the two germline ends.

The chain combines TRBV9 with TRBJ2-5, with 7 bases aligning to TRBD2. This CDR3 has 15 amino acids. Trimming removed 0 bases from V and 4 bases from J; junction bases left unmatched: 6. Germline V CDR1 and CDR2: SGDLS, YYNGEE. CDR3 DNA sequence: TGTGCCAGCAGCGTAGGCGCGGGAGTCCTAGAGACCCAGTACTTC. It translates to CASSVGAGVLETQYF.

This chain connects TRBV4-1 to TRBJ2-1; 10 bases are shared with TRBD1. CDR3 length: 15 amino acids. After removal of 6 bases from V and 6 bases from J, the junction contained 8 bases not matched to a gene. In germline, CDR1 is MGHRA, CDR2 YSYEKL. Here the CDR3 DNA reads TGCGCCAGCAGGAGAGGGGACAGGGGTTTCAATGAGCAGTTCTTC. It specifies CASRRGDRGFNEQFF.

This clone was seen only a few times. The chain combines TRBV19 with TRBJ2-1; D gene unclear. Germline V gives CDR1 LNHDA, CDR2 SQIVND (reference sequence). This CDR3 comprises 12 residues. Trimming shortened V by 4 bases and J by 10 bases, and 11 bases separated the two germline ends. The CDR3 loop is CASSSQRGEQFF. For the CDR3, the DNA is TGTGCCAGTAGTAGTCAAAGAGGCGAGCAGTTCTTC.

CDR3 DNA: TGTGCCAGCAGTTTATCAGGAGGGATCGCCACAGATACGCAGTATTTT. This codes for CASSLSGGIATDTQYF. The J gene is TRBJ2-3, the V gene TRBV27, with D perhaps matching TRBD2 (6 bases). Trimming removed 0 bases at V and 2 bases at J, with 12 bases between. Germline V gene sequence: CDR1 MNHEY, CDR2 SMNVEV (reference sequence). CDR3 length: 16 amino acids.

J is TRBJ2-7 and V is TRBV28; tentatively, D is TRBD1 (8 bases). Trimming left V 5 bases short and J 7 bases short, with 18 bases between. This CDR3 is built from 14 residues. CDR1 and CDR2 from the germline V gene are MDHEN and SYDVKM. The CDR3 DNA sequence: TGTGCCAGCAGTACGGGGGGACAGGCAATGGAGCAGTACTTC. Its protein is CASSTGGQAMEQYF.